Below, 5 T cell receptor beta chains from the same sample are listed, as sequenced in a study of molecular identifiers for immune sequencing clone quantification. TCRdb ran MiXCR on the PCR reads and lists one entry per CDR3 protein. The table has 75,000 to 95,000 distinct CDR3 sequences, more than 20% seen once. The sequenced sample was naive CD8+ T cells from blood, with Jurkat cell RNA spiked in. Subset in this sample: FACS-sorted CD8+CD4-CCR7+CD45RA+ naive T cells. The receptor set was obtained from a human donor in good health. Some libraries in this study had Jurkat cell RNA spiked in.

A remark on this clonotype: A much larger clone differs by one base, so this may be a read error. This CDR3 is missing its conserved last phenylalanine or tryptophan, likely due to a read error. V and J are TRBV5-4 and TRBJ2-3; 10 bases are a match to TRBD2. With V trimmed by 2 bases and J by 4 bases, 4 bases remained unmatched. Germline V gene lookup returns CDR1 SGHNT and CDR2 YYREEE (reference sequence). The CDR3 spans 15 residues. The CDR3 DNA reads as TGTGCCAGCAGCTTCTCTAGCGGGGGCGCAGATACGCAGTATTAT. Protein: CASSFSSGGADTQYY.

The chain links TRBV12-3 or TRBV12-4 to TRBJ2-2, with 7 positions matching TRBD1. The ends lost 4 bases at V and 7 bases at J; junction bases unmatched: 6. The CDR3 is 14 amino acids. The CDR3 bases are TGTGCCAGCAGTTCTGACAGGGCCGGCGGGGAGCTGTTTTTT. Its translation: CASSSDRAGGELFF.

This clonotype was seen a single time. The junction differs from germline at one of its ends, possibly a read error. The chain has TRBV7-2 and TRBJ2-7; TRBD2 aligns across 11 bases. Germline CDR1 reads SGHTA; CDR2 reads FQGNSA. This CDR3 has 14 amino acids. As DNA, the CDR3 is TGTGCCAGCAGCTTAACTAGCGGGGGTTCCGAGCGGTACTTC. Translated: CASSLTSGGSERYF. Variable domain in full (rest from reference TRBV7-2 and TRBJ2-7): GAGVSQSPSNKVTEKGKDVELRCDPISGHTALYWYRQSLGQGLEFLIYFQGNSAPDKSGLPSDRFSAERTGGSVSTLTIQRTQQEDSAVYLCASSLTSGGSERYFGPGTRLTVT.

The table lists this clonotype with many counts. This chain's CDR3 is CASSPWTSGRSEGEQYF. The CDR3 DNA reads TGTGCCAGCAGTCCCTGGACTAGCGGGAGATCTGAAGGGGAGCAGTACTTC. The chain uses TRBV6-2 or TRBV6-3 and TRBJ2-7, with 13 bases aligning to TRBD2. Per germline, CDR1 MNHEY and CDR2 SVGEGT. The length of the CDR3 is 17 residues. The trim removed 5 bases at V and 7 bases at J, leaving 14 bases unmatched.

Comments on this clonotype: A much larger clone is a single base away; this may be a read error. The gene calls are TRBV4-3 and TRBJ2-1; perhaps TRBD1 as D (5 bases). Germline CDR1 reads LGHNA; CDR2 reads YSLEER. The V end was cut by 3 bases, the J end by 4 bases, with 13 bases between. The CDR3 contains 15 residues. In nucleotides, the CDR3 is TGCGCCAGCAGCCATGTGGCAGGGCGATACAATGAGCAGTTCTTC. Protein: CASSHVAGRYNEQFF.